This TCR beta chain was identified during a study of blood T cell repertoires in COVID-19. Study information: Collection of acute and convalescent COVID-19 samples took place in the United States, Italy and Spain. T cells, B-cell-depleted T cells, or PBMCs supplied cDNA or gDNA.

Seattle patient enrollment occurred during active infection, with longitudinal follow-up thereafter. Study processing details: From reference gene primer amplification, estimates of nucleated cell counts were derived. The repertoire was sequenced with immunoSEQ multiplex PCR; TCRdb's copy has only in-frame clones and lacks some. For V, J and clone size, that table is used; D and trimming come from the DNA. Altogether fewer than 300,000 clones are present, more than 85% being singletons, with the ten largest covering 2% to 2.5%. The length of the CDR3 is 14 residues. V shed 4 bases and J 3 bases; nucleotides not matched to a gene: 2. The germline V gene has CDR1 SGHNT and CDR2 YYREEE (reference sequence).

Input material: peripheral blood. The V and J genes are TRBV5-4 and TRBJ2-1; 9 bases match TRBD2. The origin of this receptor is a woman aged 25 to 39 with COVID-19, enrolled during active disease. This CDR3 reads CASSLLAGYNEQFF. DNA for the CDR3: TGTGCCAGCAGCCTACTAGCGGGCTACAATGAGCAGTTCTTC. Looking up the rest from reference TRBV5-4 and TRBJ2-1 gives the full variable domain: ETGVTQSPTHLIKTRGQQVTLRCSSQSGHNTVSWYQQALGQGPQFIFQYYREEENGRGNFPPRFSGLQFPNYSSELNVNALELDDSALYLCASSLLAGYNEQFFGPGTRLTVL.